The 21 T cell receptor beta chains listed next were all sequenced from one sample in a study of shared clonotypes between healthy human individuals. Only in-frame clones appear in the TCRdb table, and some are missing; sequencing was by immunoSEQ multiplex PCR. The sample yields about 600,000 clones, about 98% seen once. CD45RO-negative CD8 cells positively selected for CCR7 made up the naive population, which excluded terminally differentiated effector memory CD45RA+ cells. The sequenced sample consisted of naive CD8+ T cells sorted from blood. These TCRs come from a man younger than 40 in good health.

CDR3 in amino acids: CASSPGQFSYEQYF. CDR3 nucleotides: TGCGCCAGCAGTCCGGGACAGTTCTCCTACGAGCAGTACTTC. The V gene is TRBV4-1, the J gene TRBJ2-7, with 7 nucleotides matching TRBD1. CDR3 length: 14 amino acids. CDR1 and CDR2 (germline): MGHRA, YSYEKL. The trim removed 6 bases at V and 0 bases at J, leaving 5 bases unmatched.

The rearrangement joins TRBV6-6 to TRBJ2-1; D is uncertain. Germline V gene lookup returns CDR1 MNHNY and CDR2 SVGAGI (reference sequence). The CDR3 has 14 amino acids. V shed 6 bases and J shed 8 bases, with 17 bases lying between them. CDR3 in DNA: TGTGCCAGCAGCGTGAATCCTAGTATCGATGAGCAGTTCTTC. Translating gives CASSVNPSIDEQFF.

This clone came up once. V usage is TRBV5-8 and J usage is TRBJ2-7, with D unclear. The CDR3 sequence is 13 residues long. V was cut by 2 bases and J by 3 bases, with 9 bases left in between. The germline CDR1 and CDR2 sequences are SGHTS and YDEGEE. In nucleotides, the CDR3 is TGTGCCAGCAGCTTTTTACAGATCTACGAGCAGTACTTC. This gives the protein CASSFLQIYEQYF. The variable domain in full, completed from reference TRBV5-8 and TRBJ2-7, reads EAGVTQSPTHLIKTRGQQATLRCSPISGHTSVYWYQQALGLGLQFLLWYDEGEERNRGNFPPRFSGRQFPNYSSELNVNALELEDSALYLCASSFLQIYEQYFGPGTRLTVT.

The rearrangement joins TRBV27 to TRBJ2-7, with a tentative D call TRBD2 (5 bases). This CDR3 contains 16 residues. The germline V gene has CDR1 MNHEY and CDR2 SMNVEV (reference sequence). V lost 0 bases and J 0 bases, leaving 12 bases between the germline ends. The CDR3 spells CASSLSRADNSYEQYF. The CDR3, as DNA: TGTGCCAGCAGTTTATCGAGGGCAGATAACTCCTACGAGCAGTACTTC.

This rearrangement joins TRBV29-1 to TRBJ2-7; D perhaps matches TRBD1 (6 bases). This CDR3 is built from 11 residues. Between the trimmed V and J ends, which lost 5 bases and 4 bases, there was a span of 9 bases. Germline V gene data show CDR1 as SQVTM and CDR2 as ANQGSEA. In nucleotides, the CDR3 is TGCAGCGTTCTCCAGGGGTACGAGCAGTACTTC. Translating gives CSVLQGYEQYF.

The chain combines TRBV28 with TRBJ2-1; TRBD2 aligns across 8 bases. The length of the CDR3 is 14 residues. V dropped 4 bases and J dropped 6; count of bases not matched to a gene: 5. The germline V gene encodes CDR1 MDHEN and CDR2 SYDVKM. The DNA of the CDR3 is TGTGCCAGCAGTTCCCGGGAGGGATTCAATGAGCAGTTCTTC. Amino acid sequence: CASSSREGFNEQFF. The full variable domain, its missing parts supplied by reference TRBV28 and TRBJ2-1, is DVKVTQSSRYLVKRTGEKVFLECVQDMDHENMFWYRQDPGLGLRLIYFSYDVKMKEKGDIPEGYSVSREKKERFSLILESASTNQTSMYLCASSSREGFNEQFFGPGTRLTVL.

The chain employs TRBV6-5 and TRBJ2-1, with 8 bases that match TRBD2. Germline V CDR1 and CDR2: MNHEY, SVGAGI. This CDR3 is 16 amino acids long. V gave up 1 base and J gave up 2 bases; unmatched junction bases: 4. The CDR3 region is CASSYLSGSPYNEQFF. The CDR3 DNA sequence: TGTGCCAGCAGTTACTTGAGCGGGAGTCCCTACAATGAGCAGTTCTTC.

The chain joins TRBV27 to TRBJ1-5; TRBD1 is a possible D gene (5 bases). Looked up from germline, CDR1 is MNHEY and CDR2 is SMNVEV (reference sequence). V was clipped by 5 bases and J by 4 bases, with 12 bases between them. CDR3 size: 14 residues. DNA of the CDR3: TGTGCCAGCAGTGGGACGCCTGCAAATCAGCCCCAGCATTTT. Its translation is CASSGTPANQPQHF.

The chain links TRBV14 to TRBJ1-1; 10 bases are a match to TRBD1. This CDR3 comprises 14 residues. The germline V gene has CDR1 SGHDN and CDR2 FVKESK. The V gene end was trimmed by 5 bases and the J gene end by 5 bases; junction bases not matched to a gene: 5. The CDR3 here is CASSLGQGWTEAFF. The CDR3 nucleotides read TGTGCCAGCAGCTTGGGACAGGGGTGGACTGAAGCTTTCTTT.

DNA of the CDR3: TGTGCCAGCAGCAAAGCAGTACGAGGGGGCAATGAGCAGTTCTTC. Translating it yields CASSKAVRGGNEQFF. The V gene is TRBV21-1, the J gene TRBJ2-1; the table names TRBD1, a call not compared with the DNA. TRBV21-1 is labeled a pseudogene. The CDR3 contains 15 residues.

Notes on this clone: The sample has other DNA sequences that encode this CDR3 too. The chain carries TRBV9 and TRBJ2-1; 11 bases are a match to TRBD2. The CDR3 length is 15 residues. CDR1 and CDR2 (germline): SGDLS, YYNGEE. V lost 3 bases and J lost 4; bases outside the gene matches: 3. The CDR3 here is CASSEGTSGYNEQFF. In DNA, the CDR3 is TGTGCCAGCAGCGAAGGGACTAGCGGATACAATGAGCAGTTCTTC.

V is TRBV11-2 and J is TRBJ2-2; 8 nucleotides line up with TRBD1. V was clipped by 11 bases and J by 3 bases; unmatched bases: 20. CDR1 SGHAT and CDR2 FQNNGV come from the germline V gene. CDR3 length equals 18 residues. The CDR3, as DNA: TGTGCCGGAGGAGTCGGACAGGGTCTCGAAGGGGACACCGGGGAGCTGTTTTTT. Its protein product is CAGGVGQGLEGDTGELFF.

The V and J genes are TRBV28 and TRBJ2-7; 8 bases fit TRBD2. From germline, CDR1 is MDHEN and CDR2 SYDVKM. The V segment lost 4 bases and the J segment 6 bases; nucleotides outside the gene matches: 8. The CDR3 length is 14 residues. This CDR3 reads CASSSTGTSVEQYF. DNA of the CDR3: TGTGCCAGCAGTTCCACCGGGACTAGTGTCGAGCAGTACTTC.

This chain uses TRBV30 with TRBJ2-1, with 10 bases fitting TRBD1. CDR1 and CDR2 from the germline V gene are GTSNPN and SVGIG (reference sequence). The trim removed 5 bases at V and 7 bases at J, leaving 8 bases unmatched. The CDR3 is made up of 14 amino acids. The CDR3 loop is CAWDRDRGLNEQFF. CDR3 coding DNA: TGTGCCTGGGACCGAGACAGGGGGCTTAATGAGCAGTTCTTC.

This chain links TRBV25-1 with TRBJ2-5; either TRBD1 or TRBD2 may supply D (5 bases each). The V end was cut by 3 bases, the J end by 4 bases, with 9 bases between. The germline CDR1 and CDR2 sequences are MGHDK and SYGVNS. This CDR3 is 13 amino acids long. The CDR3 sequence is CASSDWGRETQYF. CDR3 bases: TGTGCCAGCAGTGACTGGGGGAGAGAGACCCAGTACTTC.

The CDR3: CSVEVLTSGYNEQFF. DNA of the CDR3: TGCAGCGTTGAAGTCTTGACTAGCGGCTACAATGAGCAGTTCTTC. The rearrangement links TRBV29-1 to TRBJ2-1, with 9 bases that match TRBD2. In germline, CDR1 is SQVTM, CDR2 ANQGSEA. The CDR3 runs 15 residues. With 1 base clipped from V and 3 bases from J, the junction kept 4 bases outside the gene matches.

The V gene is TRBV28, the J gene TRBJ2-6; weak D call: TRBD1 (6 bases). V shed 7 bases and J shed 4 bases, with 23 bases lying between them. Germline assignment: CDR1 MDHEN and CDR2 SYDVKM. This CDR3 has 18 residues. CDR3 DNA sequence: TGTGCCAGCACCCGGCGGCCCAGGGGTGGGCGCGGGGCCAACGTCCTGACTTTC. Translated, it gives CASTRRPRGGRGANVLTF.

The chain links TRBV6-4 to TRBJ2-1; 9 bases map to TRBD2. This CDR3 region has 17 residues. Germline trimming cut 6 bases from V and 2 bases from J; bases unmatched to any gene: 11. Germline lookup yields CDR1 MRHNA and CDR2 SNTAGT. The CDR3: CASSLGLAGPPYNEQFF. The CDR3, as DNA: TGTGCCAGCAGCTTGGGGCTAGCGGGACCTCCCTACAATGAGCAGTTCTTC.

The V and J genes are TRBV27 and TRBJ2-7, with D uncertain. Trimming took 4 bases from V and 4 from J, leaving 8 bases between them. The germline CDR1 and CDR2 sequences are MNHEY and SMNVEV (reference sequence). The CDR3 runs to 12 residues. The CDR3 spells CASSSTRYEQYF. CDR3 DNA: TGTGCCAGCAGTTCGACTCGGTACGAGCAGTACTTC.

DNA of the CDR3: TGCGCCAGCAGCATGGGGCAAGGGATATCCTACAATGAGCAGTTCTTC. It specifies CASSMGQGISYNEQFF. The genes are TRBV4-1 and TRBJ2-1, with D possibly matching TRBD1 (5 bases). The V gene lost 5 bases and the J gene lost 1 base, with 15 bases spanning the gap. This CDR3 contains 16 residues. The germline gives CDR1 MGHRA, CDR2 YSYEKL.

The chain's CDR3 is CASSSGDRDYEQYF. For the CDR3, the DNA is TGTGCCAGCAGCTCCGGAGACAGGGACTACGAGCAGTACTTC. The chain joins TRBV14 to TRBJ2-7, with 7 positions matching TRBD1. Germline V lookup: CDR1 SGHDN, CDR2 FVKESK. J was trimmed by 3 bases and V by 5 bases; bases with no gene match: 7. The CDR3 is 14 amino acids.